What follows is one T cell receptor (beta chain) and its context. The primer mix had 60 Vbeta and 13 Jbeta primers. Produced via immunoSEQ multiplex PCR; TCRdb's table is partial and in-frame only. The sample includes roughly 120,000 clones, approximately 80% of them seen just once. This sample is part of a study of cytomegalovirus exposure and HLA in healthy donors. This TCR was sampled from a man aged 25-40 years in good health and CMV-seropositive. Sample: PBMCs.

The CDR3 sequence is CASSTSGGSDTQYF. DNA for the CDR3: TGTGCCAGCAGTACCTCAGGGGGCTCAGATACGCAGTATTTT. The rearrangement uses TRBV27 and TRBJ2-3, with 8 bases lining up with TRBD1. With 5 bases clipped from V and 4 bases from J, the junction kept 5 bases outside the gene matches. Germline lookup yields CDR1 MNHEY and CDR2 SMNVEV (reference sequence). CDR3 length equals 14 residues.